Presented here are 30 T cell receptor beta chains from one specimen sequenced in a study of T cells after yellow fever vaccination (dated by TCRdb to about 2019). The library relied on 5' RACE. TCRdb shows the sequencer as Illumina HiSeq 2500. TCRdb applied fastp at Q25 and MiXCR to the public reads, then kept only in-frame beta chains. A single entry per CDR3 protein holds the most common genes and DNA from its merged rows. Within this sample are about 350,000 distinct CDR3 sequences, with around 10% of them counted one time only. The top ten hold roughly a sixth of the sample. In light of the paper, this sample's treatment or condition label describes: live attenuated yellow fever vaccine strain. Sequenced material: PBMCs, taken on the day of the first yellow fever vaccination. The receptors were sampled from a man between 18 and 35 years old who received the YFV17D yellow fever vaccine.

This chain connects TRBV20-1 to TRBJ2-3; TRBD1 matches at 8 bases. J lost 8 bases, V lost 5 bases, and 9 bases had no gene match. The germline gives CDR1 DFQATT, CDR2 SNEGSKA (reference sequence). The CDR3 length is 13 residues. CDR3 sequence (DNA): TGCAGTGCTGCCGGGACAGGTAGAGGTACGCAGTATTTT. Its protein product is CSAAGTGRGTQYF.

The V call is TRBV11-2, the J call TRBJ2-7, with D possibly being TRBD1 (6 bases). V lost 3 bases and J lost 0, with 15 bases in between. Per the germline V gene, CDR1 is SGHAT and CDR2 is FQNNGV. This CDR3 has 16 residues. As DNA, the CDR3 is TGTGCCAGCAGCTTCGCCGGGACAAGGGCCTCCTACGAGCAGTACTTC. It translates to CASSFAGTRASYEQYF.

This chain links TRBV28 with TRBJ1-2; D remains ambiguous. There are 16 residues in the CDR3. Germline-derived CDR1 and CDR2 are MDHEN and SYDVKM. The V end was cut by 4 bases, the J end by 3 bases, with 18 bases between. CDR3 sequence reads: CASSSSGLSRDYGYTF. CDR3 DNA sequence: TGTGCCAGCAGTTCATCGGGCCTTTCAAGGGACTATGGCTACACCTTC.

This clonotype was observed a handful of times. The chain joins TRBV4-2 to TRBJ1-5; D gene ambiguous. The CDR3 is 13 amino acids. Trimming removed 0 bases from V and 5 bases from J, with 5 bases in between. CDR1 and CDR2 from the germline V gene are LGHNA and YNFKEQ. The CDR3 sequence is CASSQEGYQPQHF. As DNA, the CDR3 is TGTGCCAGCAGCCAAGAAGGGTATCAGCCCCAGCATTTT.

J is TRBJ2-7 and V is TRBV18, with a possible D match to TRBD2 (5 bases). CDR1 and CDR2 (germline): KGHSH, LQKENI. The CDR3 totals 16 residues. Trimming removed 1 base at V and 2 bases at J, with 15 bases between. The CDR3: CASSPRESPQTYEQYF. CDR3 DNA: TGTGCCAGCTCACCACGGGAGAGTCCTCAAACCTACGAGCAGTACTTC.

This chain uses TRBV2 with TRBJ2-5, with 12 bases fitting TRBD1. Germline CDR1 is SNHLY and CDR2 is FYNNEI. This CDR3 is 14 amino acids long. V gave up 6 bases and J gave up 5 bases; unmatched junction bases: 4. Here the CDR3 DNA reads TGTGCCAGCAGGCCCGGGACAGGGGGCGAGACCCAGTACTTC. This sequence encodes CASRPGTGGETQYF. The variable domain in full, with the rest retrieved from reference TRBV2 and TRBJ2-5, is EPEVTQTPSHQVTQMGQEVILRCVPISNHLYFYWYRQILGQKVEFLVSFYNNEISEKSEIFDDQFSVERPDGSNFTLKIRSTKLEDSAMYFCASRPGTGGETQYFGPGTRLLVL.

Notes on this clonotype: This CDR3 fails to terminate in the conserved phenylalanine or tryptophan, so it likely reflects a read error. CDR3 nucleotides: TGCAGTGCTAGAGATCCGAGGGAGAACACTGAAGCTTTCTCT. Residues: CSARDPRENTEAFS. The chain has TRBV20-1 and TRBJ1-1, with D unresolved. Germline V gene data show CDR1 as DFQATT and CDR2 as SNEGSKA (reference sequence). V was shortened by 0 bases and J by 1 base, with 9 bases between the two germline ends. CDR3 length: 14 residues.

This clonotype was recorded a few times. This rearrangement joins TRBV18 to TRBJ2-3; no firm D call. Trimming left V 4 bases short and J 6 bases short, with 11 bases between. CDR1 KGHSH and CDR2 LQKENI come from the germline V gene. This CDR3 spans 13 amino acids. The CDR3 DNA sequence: TGTGCCAGCTCACTGGTGAGCTTTGATACGCAGTATTTT. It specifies CASSLVSFDTQYF. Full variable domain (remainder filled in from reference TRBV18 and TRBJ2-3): NAGVMQNPRHLVRRRGQEARLRCSPMKGHSHVYWYRQLPEEGLKFMVYLQKENIIDESGMPKERFSAEFPKEGPSILRIQQVVRGDSAAYFCASSLVSFDTQYFGPGTRLTVL.

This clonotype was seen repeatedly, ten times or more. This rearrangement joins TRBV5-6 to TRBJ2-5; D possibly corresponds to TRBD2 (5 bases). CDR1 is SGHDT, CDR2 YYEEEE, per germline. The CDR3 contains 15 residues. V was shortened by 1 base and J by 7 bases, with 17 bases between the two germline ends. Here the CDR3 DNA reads TGTGCCAGCAGCTTGCTGCAGGCCCGCCGGGGGACCCAGTACTTC. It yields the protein CASSLLQARRGTQYF.

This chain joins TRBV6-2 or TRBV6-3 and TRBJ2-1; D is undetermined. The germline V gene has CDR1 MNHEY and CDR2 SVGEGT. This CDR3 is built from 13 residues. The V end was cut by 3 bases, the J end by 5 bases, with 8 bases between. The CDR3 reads CASSYGLDNEQFF. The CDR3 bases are TGTGCCAGCAGTTATGGTCTCGACAATGAGCAGTTCTTC.

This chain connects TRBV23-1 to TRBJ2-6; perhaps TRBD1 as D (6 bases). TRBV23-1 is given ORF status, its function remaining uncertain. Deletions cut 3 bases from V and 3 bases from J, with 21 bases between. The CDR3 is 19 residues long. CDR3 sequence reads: CASSQFLVEGDHGANVLTF. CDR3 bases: TGCGCCAGCAGTCAGTTCCTAGTAGAGGGGGATCATGGGGCCAACGTCCTGACTTTC.

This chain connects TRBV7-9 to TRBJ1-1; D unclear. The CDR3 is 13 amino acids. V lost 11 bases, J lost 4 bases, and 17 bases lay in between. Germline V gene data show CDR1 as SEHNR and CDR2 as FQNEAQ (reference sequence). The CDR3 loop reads CAELNHFGTEAFF. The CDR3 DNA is TGTGCCGAGCTAAACCATTTTGGCACTGAAGCTTTCTTT.

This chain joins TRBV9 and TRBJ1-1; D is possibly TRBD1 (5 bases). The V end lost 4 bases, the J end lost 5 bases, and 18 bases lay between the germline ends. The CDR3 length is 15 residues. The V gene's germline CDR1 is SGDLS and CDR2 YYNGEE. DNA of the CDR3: TGTGCCAGCAGCCCTCATCCCGGGGAGGGGACTGAAGCTTTCTTT. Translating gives CASSPHPGEGTEAFF.

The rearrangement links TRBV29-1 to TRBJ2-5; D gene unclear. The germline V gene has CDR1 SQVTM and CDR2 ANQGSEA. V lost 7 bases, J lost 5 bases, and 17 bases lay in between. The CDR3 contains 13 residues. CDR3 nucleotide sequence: TGCAGCGCTCCTGCGACCCAAGCGGAGACCCAGTACTTC. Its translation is CSAPATQAETQYF.

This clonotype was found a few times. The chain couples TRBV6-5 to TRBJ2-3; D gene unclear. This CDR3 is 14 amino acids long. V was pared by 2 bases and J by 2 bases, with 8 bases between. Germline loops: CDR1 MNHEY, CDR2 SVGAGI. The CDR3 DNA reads TGTGCCAGCAGTTACGGCCACCCCACAGATACGCAGTATTTT. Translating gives CASSYGHPTDTQYF.

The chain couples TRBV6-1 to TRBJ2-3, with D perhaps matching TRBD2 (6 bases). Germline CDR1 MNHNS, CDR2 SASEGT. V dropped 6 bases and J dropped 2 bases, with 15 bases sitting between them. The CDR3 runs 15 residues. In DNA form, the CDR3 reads TGTGCCAGCAGCCCGGGACTTAAAGTCACAGATACGCAGTATTTT. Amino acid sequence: CASSPGLKVTDTQYF.

Here the CDR3 reads CSARQGSGQPQHF. CDR3 DNA: TGCAGTGCAAGACAGGGTTCAGGCCAGCCCCAGCATTTT. This rearrangement joins TRBV20-1 to TRBJ1-5; 7 nucleotides match TRBD1. J was trimmed by 7 bases and V by 6 bases; bases with no gene match: 9. The CDR3 runs to 13 residues. Looked up from germline, CDR1 is DFQATT and CDR2 is SNEGSKA (reference sequence).

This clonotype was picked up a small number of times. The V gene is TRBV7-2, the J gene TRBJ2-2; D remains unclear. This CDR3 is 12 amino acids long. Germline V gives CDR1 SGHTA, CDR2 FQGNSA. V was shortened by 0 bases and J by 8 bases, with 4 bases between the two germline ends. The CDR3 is CASSLAVGELFF. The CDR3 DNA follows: TGTGCCAGCAGCTTAGCAGTTGGGGAGCTGTTTTTT.

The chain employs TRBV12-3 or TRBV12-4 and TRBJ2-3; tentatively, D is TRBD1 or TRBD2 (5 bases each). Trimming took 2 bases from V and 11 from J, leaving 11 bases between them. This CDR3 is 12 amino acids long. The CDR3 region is CASSLMGELQYF. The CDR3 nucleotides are TGTGCCAGCAGTTTAATGGGGGAGTTGCAGTATTTT.

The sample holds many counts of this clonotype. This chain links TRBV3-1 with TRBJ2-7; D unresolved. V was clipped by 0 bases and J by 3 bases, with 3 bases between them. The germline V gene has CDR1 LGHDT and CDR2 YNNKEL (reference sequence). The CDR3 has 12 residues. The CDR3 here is CASSQDSYEQYF. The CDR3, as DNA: TGTGCCAGCAGCCAAGACAGCTACGAGCAGTACTTC.

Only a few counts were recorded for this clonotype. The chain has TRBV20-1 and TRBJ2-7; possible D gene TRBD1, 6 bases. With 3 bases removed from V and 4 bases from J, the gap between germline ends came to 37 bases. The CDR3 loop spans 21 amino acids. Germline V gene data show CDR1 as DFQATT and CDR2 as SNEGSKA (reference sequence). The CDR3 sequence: CSARGDLGEQFRDTQVYEQYF. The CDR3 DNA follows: TGCAGTGCTAGGGGGGATTTAGGGGAACAATTCCGGGACACTCAAGTTTACGAGCAGTACTTC.

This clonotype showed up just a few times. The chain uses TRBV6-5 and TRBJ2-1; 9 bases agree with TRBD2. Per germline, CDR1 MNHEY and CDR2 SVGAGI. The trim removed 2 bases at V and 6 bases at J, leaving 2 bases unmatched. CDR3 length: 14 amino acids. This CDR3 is CASSYAGGPNEQFF. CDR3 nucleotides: TGTGCCAGCAGTTACGCGGGGGGGCCCAATGAGCAGTTCTTC.

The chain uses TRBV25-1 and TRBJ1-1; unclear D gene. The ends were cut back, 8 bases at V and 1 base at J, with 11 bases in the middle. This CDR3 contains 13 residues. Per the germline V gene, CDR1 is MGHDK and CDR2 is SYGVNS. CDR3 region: CASVKEENTEAFF. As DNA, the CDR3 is TGTGCCAGCGTGAAGGAGGAGAACACTGAAGCTTTCTTT.

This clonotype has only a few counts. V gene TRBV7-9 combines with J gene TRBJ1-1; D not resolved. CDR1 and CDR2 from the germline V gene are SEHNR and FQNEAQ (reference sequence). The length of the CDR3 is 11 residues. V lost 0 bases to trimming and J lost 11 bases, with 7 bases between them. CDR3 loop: CASSLAGRAFF. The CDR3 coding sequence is TGTGCCAGCAGCTTAGCTGGTAGGGCTTTCTTT. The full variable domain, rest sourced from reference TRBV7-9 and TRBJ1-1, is DTGVSQNPRHKITKRGQNVTFRCDPISEHNRLYWYRQTLGQGPEFLTYFQNEAQLEKSRLLSDRFSAERPKGSFSTLEIQRTEQGDSAMYLCASSLAGRAFFGQGTRLTVV.

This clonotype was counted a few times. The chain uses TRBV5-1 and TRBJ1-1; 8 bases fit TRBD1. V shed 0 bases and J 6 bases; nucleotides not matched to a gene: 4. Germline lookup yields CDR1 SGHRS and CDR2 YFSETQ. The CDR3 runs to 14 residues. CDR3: CASSLDGQGAEAFF. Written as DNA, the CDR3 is TGCGCCAGCAGCTTGGATGGACAGGGCGCTGAAGCTTTCTTT.

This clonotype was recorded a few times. This CDR3 reads CATSRDTYVERSETQYF. The CDR3 nucleotides read TGTGCCACCAGCAGAGATACATATGTCGAGCGTTCAGAGACCCAGTACTTC. V usage is TRBV15 and J usage is TRBJ2-5; unclear D gene. V lost 0 bases to trimming and J lost 4 bases, with 18 bases between them. Germline V gene sequence: CDR1 LNHNV, CDR2 YYDKDF (reference sequence). This CDR3 region has 17 residues.

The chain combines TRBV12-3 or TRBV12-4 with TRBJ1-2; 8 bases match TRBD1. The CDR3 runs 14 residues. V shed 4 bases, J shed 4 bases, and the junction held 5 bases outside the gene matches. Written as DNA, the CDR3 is TGTGCCAGCAGTTGGGACAGGATTTCCTATGGCTACACCTTC. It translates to CASSWDRISYGYTF.

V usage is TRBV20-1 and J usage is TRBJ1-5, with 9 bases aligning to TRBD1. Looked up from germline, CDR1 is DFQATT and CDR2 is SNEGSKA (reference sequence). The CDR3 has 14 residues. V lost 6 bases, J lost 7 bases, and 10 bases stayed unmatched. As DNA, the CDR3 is TGCAGTGCCATTACAGGGGGCGCCGGCCAGCCCCAGCATTTT. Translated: CSAITGGAGQPQHF.

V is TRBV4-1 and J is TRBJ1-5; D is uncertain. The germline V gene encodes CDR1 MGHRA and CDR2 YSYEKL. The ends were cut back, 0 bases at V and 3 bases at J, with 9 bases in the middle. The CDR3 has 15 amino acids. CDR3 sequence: CASSQDAGPNQPQHF. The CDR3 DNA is TGCGCCAGCAGCCAAGATGCGGGCCCCAATCAGCCCCAGCATTTT.

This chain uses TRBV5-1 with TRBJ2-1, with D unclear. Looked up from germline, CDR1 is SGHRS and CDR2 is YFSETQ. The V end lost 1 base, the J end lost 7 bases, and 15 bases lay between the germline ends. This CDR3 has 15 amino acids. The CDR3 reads CASSLYPGSENEQFF. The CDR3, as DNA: TGCGCCAGCAGCTTGTATCCCGGCAGTGAGAATGAGCAGTTCTTC.